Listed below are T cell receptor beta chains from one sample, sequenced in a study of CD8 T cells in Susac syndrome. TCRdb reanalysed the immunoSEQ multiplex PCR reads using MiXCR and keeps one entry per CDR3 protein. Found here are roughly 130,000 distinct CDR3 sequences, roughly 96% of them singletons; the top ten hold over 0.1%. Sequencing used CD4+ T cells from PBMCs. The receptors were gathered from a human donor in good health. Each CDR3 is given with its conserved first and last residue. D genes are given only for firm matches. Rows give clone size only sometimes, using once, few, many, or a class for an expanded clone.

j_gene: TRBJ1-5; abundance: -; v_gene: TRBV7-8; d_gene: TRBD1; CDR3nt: TGTGCCAGCAGCGCCCGGACAGGTTACAATCAGCCCCAGCATTTT; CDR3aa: CASSARTGYNQPQHF
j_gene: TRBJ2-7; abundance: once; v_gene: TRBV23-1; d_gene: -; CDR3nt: TGCGCCACCCAGGGTTCCTACGAGCAGTACTTC; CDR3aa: CATQGSYEQYF
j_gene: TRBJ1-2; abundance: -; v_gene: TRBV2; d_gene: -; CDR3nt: TGTGCCGCCAGTGGGAGGGGGGACTATGGCTACACCTTC; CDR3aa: CAASGRGDYGYTF
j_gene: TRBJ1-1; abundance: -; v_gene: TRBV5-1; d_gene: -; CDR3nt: TGCGCCAGCAGCTTGGCAGCCACGGCGAACACTGAAGCTTTCTTT; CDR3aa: CASSLAATANTEAFF
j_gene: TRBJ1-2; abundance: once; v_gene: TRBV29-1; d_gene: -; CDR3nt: TGCAGCGTTGAAGCCGAGGTGGGTTACGGCTACACCTTC; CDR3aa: CSVEAEVGYGYTF
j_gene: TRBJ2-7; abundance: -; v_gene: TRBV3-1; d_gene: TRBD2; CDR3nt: TGTGCCAGCAGCACGGTAGCGGGAGCTACCGTCTACGAGCAGTACTTC; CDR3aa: CASSTVAGATVYEQYF
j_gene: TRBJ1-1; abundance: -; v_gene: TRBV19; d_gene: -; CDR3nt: TGTGCCAGTAGTATCTCCCCTCGGACGCAGAACACTGAAGCTTTCTTT; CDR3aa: CASSISPRTQNTEAFF
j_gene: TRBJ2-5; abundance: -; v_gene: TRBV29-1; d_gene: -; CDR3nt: TGCAGCGTCAAGGGGGGGCAGCAAGAGACCCAGTACTTC; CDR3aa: CSVKGGQQETQYF
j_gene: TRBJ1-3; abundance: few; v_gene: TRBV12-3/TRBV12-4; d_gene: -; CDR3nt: TGTGCCAGCAGTTTTCAGGGAACTGGAAACACCATATATTTT; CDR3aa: CASSFQGTGNTIYF
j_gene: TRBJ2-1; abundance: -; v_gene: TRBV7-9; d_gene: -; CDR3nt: TGTGCCAGCAGCTTAGGAGGGTGGGACAATGAGCAGTTCTTC; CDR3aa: CASSLGGWDNEQFF
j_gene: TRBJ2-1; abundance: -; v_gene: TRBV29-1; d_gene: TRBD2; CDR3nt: TGCAGCGTTGAAGGGACTAGTATTTCTCCCAATGAGCAGTTCTTC; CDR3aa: CSVEGTSISPNEQFF
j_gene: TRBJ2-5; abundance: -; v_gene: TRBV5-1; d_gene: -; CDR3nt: TGCGCCAGCAGCTTGACTGGGGTGCAGTCGGAGACCCAGTACTTC; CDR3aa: CASSLTGVQSETQYF
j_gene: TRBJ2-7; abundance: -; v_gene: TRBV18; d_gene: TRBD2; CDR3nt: TGTGCCAGCTCACCAGCCAGCGGGATGGGTAAAGGATCCTACGAGCAGTACTTC; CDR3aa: CASSPASGMGKGSYEQYF
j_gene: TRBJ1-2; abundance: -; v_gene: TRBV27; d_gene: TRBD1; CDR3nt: TGTGCCAGCAGTTTTGGGACAGGGGTCTCGAGCTACACCTTC; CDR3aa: CASSFGTGVSSYTF
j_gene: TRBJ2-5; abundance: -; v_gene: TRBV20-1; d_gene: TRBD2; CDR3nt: TGCAGTGCTAGCGGGAGGCGGGAGACCCAGTACTTC; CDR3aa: CSASGRRETQYF
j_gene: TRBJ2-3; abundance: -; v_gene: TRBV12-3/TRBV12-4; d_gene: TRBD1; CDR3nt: TGTGCCAGCCTTCCGGGACAGCTAATCACAGATACGCAGTATTTT; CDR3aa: CASLPGQLITDTQYF
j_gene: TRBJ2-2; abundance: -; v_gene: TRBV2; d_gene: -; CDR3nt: TGTGCCAGCAAGAGGGATAGCACCGGGGAGCTGTTTTTT; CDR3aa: CASKRDSTGELFF
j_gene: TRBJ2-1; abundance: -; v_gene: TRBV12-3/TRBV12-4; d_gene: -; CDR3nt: TGTGCCAGCAGTTCGGACTTTCCCATTAGTTCCTACAATGAGCAGTTCTTC; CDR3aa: CASSSDFPISSYNEQFF
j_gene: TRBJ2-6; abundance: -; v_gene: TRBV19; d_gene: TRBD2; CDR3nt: TGTGCCAGTAGAGGGCGGGGGACTGGGGCCAACGTCCTGACTTTC; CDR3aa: CASRGRGTGANVLTF
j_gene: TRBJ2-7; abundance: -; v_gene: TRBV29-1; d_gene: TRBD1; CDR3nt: TGCAGCGTTGGGAAAGGACAGGGCTTCTACGAGCAGTACTTC; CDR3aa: CSVGKGQGFYEQYF
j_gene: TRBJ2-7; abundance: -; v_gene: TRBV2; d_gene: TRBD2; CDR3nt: TGTGCCAGCAGTGAATACGGGAGGTCCCTCTACGAGCAGTACTTC; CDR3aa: CASSEYGRSLYEQYF
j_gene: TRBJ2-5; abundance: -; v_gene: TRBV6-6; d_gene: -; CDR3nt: TGTGTCGATCTACCGGGACCTCTGCAAGAGACCCAGTACTTC; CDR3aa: CVDLPGPLQETQYF